This T cell receptor beta chain came from a study of T cell repertoires in cytomegalovirus infection. Study-wide background: Well-studied HLA-B-restricted CMV epitopes were used in the study alongside recently identified HLA-C-restricted ones. Matching HLA type and CMV infection were both indicated by public TCR beta signatures.

This clonotype was detected ten times or more. Its specificity is unknown. Overall study findings and caveats: HLA-C-restricted CMV clonotypes gave the most frequent clonotype in two of eight donors.

The ends lost 5 bases at V and 4 bases at J; junction bases unmatched: 4. CDR1 and CDR2 (germline): MNHEY, SMNVEV (reference sequence). The length of the CDR3 is 14 residues. MiXCR, run by TCRdb on the reads, gives a single entry per CDR3 protein. The profile shows 750,000 to 950,000 distinct CDR3 sequences, almost 30% of them singletons. The chain recombines TRBV27 with TRBJ2-7; 11 bases are shared with TRBD1. Here the sequenced sample was cultured CD8+ T cells from PBMCs, taken from culture after CMV antigen stimulation. The sequence came from a human donor in good health (CMV status not recorded). Some clones in this sample may be carry-over from other donors' samples. CDR3 in DNA: TGTGCCAGCAGTCGGGGACAGGGGGATTACGAGCAGTACTTC. It yields the protein CASSRGQGDYEQYF.